This is a list of T cell receptor beta chains from one sample in a study of blood T cell repertoires in COVID-19. The table came from immunoSEQ multiplex PCR; TCRdb's copy has only in-frame clones and leaves some out. The table records 55,000 to 65,000 clones, approximately 91% of them present only once. Source material: peripheral blood. The receptors derive from a man between 60 and 75 years old with acute or convalescent COVID-19. CDR3s include the opening cysteine and the closing phenylalanine or tryptophan. The D gene is left open where the match is weak. Rows may omit the clone size; those that give it use once, few, many or a size class.

size: -
V: TRBV5-1
J: TRBJ1-4
length: 16
D: -
CDR3: CASSYGTRGRNEKLFF
DNA: TGCGCCAGCAGCTACGGCACAAGGGGGAGAAATGAAAAACTGTTTTTT

size: -
V: TRBV5-4
J: TRBJ2-5
length: 15
D: TRBD1
CDR3: CASSFDRGKQETQYF
DNA: TGTGCCAGCAGCTTTGACAGGGGAAAACAAGAGACCCAGTACTTC

size: -
V: TRBV6-6
J: TRBJ2-1
length: 12
D: -
CDR3: CASRPPGNEQFF
DNA: TGTGCCAGCAGACCGCCGGGAAATGAGCAGTTCTTC

size: -
V: TRBV9
J: TRBJ2-2
length: 15
D: TRBD2
CDR3: CASSVDGRASGELFF
DNA: TGTGCCAGCAGCGTAGACGGGAGGGCCTCCGGGGAGCTGTTTTTT

size: -
V: TRBV4-3
J: TRBJ2-1
length: 14
D: -
CDR3: CASSQDDTGNEQFF
DNA: TGCGCCAGCAGCCAAGATGACACAGGGAATGAGCAGTTCTTC

size: -
V: TRBV19
J: TRBJ2-5
length: 17
D: TRBD2
CDR3: CASSIEGLAGGRKTQYF
DNA: TGTGCCAGTAGTATAGAGGGACTAGCGGGTGGCAGGAAGACCCAGTACTTC

size: -
V: TRBV19
J: TRBJ1-5
length: 15
D: TRBD1
CDR3: CASTTGADSNQPQHF
DNA: TGTGCCAGTACGACAGGGGCAGATAGCAATCAGCCCCAGCATTTT

size: -
V: TRBV30
J: TRBJ1-2
length: 15
D: -
CDR3: CAWRESRGLNYGYTF
DNA: TGTGCCTGGAGGGAAAGTAGGGGGTTGAACTATGGCTACACCTTC

size: -
V: TRBV6-5
J: TRBJ1-5
length: 14
D: -
CDR3: CASSYSGQNQPQHF
DNA: TGTGCCAGCAGTTATTCAGGACAGAATCAGCCCCAGCATTTT

size: -
V: TRBV3-1/TRBV3-2
J: TRBJ2-4
length: 14
D: -
CDR3: CASSQVGSANIQYF
DNA: TGTGCCAGCAGCCAAGTTGGTAGCGCCAACATTCAGTACTTC

size: -
V: TRBV19
J: TRBJ1-1
length: 13
D: -
CDR3: CASSQKLNTEAFF
DNA: TGTGCCAGTAGCCAAAAGCTGAACACTGAAGCTTTCTTT

size: -
V: TRBV11-1
J: TRBJ2-7
length: 16
D: TRBD2
CDR3: CASSLDQREGLYEQYF
DNA: TGTGCCAGCAGCTTAGATCAGCGGGAGGGCCTCTACGAGCAGTACTTC

size: -
V: TRBV30
J: TRBJ2-2
length: 14
D: -
CDR3: CAWTALGGPGELFF
DNA: TGTGCCTGGACCGCTTTGGGGGGGCCCGGGGAGCTGTTTTTT

size: once
V: TRBV9
J: TRBJ2-5
length: 15
D: TRBD2
CDR3: CASSVGAGGVETQYF
DNA: TGTGCCAGCAGCGTAGGGGCGGGGGGAGTGGAGACCCAGTACTTC

size: -
V: TRBV7-8
J: TRBJ2-7
length: 15
D: -
CDR3: CASRIAPGENYEQYF
DNA: TGTGCCAGCAGGATAGCCCCAGGGGAAAACTACGAGCAGTACTTC

size: -
V: TRBV28
J: TRBJ1-1
length: 16
D: -
CDR3: CASSFSFGDGNTEAFF
DNA: TGTGCCAGCAGTTTCTCTTTCGGGGATGGGAACACTGAAGCTTTCTTT

size: -
V: TRBV24-1
J: TRBJ2-7
length: 13
D: -
CDR3: CATSAGNTYEQYF
DNA: TGTGCCACCTCAGCCGGGAACACCTACGAGCAGTACTTC

size: -
V: TRBV19
J: TRBJ1-4
length: 14
D: -
CDR3: CASTMVQGNEKLFF
DNA: TGTGCCAGTACCATGGTACAGGGTAATGAAAAACTGTTTTTT

size: once
V: TRBV30
J: TRBJ1-3
length: 14
D: -
CDR3: CAWSFGGAGNTIYF
DNA: TGTGCCTGGAGTTTCGGGGGAGCTGGAAACACCATATATTTT

size: few
V: TRBV10-1
J: TRBJ1-5
length: 15
D: -
CDR3: CASRLTGKGNQPQHF
DNA: TGCGCCAGCAGGCTAACAGGGAAGGGCAATCAGCCCCAGCATTTT

size: -
V: TRBV15
J: TRBJ2-7
length: 13
D: -
CDR3: CATSSGEPYEQYF
DNA: TGTGCCACCAGCAGTGGTGAGCCCTACGAGCAGTACTTC

size: -
V: TRBV6-4
J: TRBJ2-7
length: 14
D: -
CDR3: CASSHRRDRDEQYF
DNA: TGTGCCAGCAGCCATAGGAGGGATCGCGACGAGCAGTACTTC

size: -
V: TRBV28
J: TRBJ2-7
length: 13
D: TRBD2
CDR3: CATRWEGSYEQYF
DNA: TGTGCCACCCGGTGGGAGGGGTCCTACGAGCAGTACTTC

size: few
V: TRBV3-1/TRBV3-2
J: TRBJ2-5
length: 15
D: TRBD1
CDR3: CASSQPDRYQETQYF
DNA: TGTGCCAGCAGCCAACCGGACAGGTACCAAGAGACCCAGTACTTC

size: once
V: TRBV12-5
J: TRBJ2-7
length: 15
D: TRBD2
CDR3: CASGPWGSGTYEQYF
DNA: TGTGCTAGTGGTCCCTGGGGTAGCGGGACCTACGAGCAGTACTTC

size: once
V: TRBV7-2
J: TRBJ2-2
length: 16
D: TRBD1
CDR3: CASSFGQGVNTGELFF
DNA: TGTGCCAGCAGCTTTGGGCAGGGGGTTAACACCGGGGAGCTGTTTTTT

size: -
V: TRBV4-2
J: TRBJ2-2
length: 14
D: -
CDR3: CASSQEPGTGELFF
DNA: TGTGCCAGCAGCCAAGAGCCGGGGACCGGGGAGCTGTTTTTT

size: -
V: TRBV5-5
J: TRBJ2-7
length: 17
D: -
CDR3: CASSLGLVQVESYEQYF
DNA: TGTGCCAGCAGCTTGGGTCTTGTCCAAGTGGAGTCCTACGAGCAGTACTTC

size: -
V: TRBV7-3
J: TRBJ2-5
length: 16
D: -
CDR3: CASSSSATDSQETQYF
DNA: TGTGCCAGCAGCTCCTCTGCCACCGACAGTCAAGAGACCCAGTACTTC